Listed here are 25 T cell receptor beta chains from one sample, sequenced in a study of CD8+ T cells in alopecia areata. A panel of CD4, CD8alpha, NKG2D, NKG2ACE and other markers served to sort pooled cutaneous lymph node cells. Extracted RNA was reverse transcribed into cDNA, the sequencing template. Sequencing used immunoSEQ multiplex PCR; TCRdb keeps in-frame clones, though not all of them. In total the sample includes about 270,000 clones, none of them seen once. Source material: CD4+ T cells sorted from a lymph node. These receptors came from a C3H/HeJ mouse with alopecia areata. This strain's MHC haplotype is H2-k.

This clone was observed a handful of times. The germline and genes are mouse ones. CDR3 protein: CASSMRDQDTQYF. The part of the CDR3 DNA that was read is TGTGCCAGCAGTATGAGGGACCAAGAC. The J gene is TRBJ2-5, the V gene TRBV19; no firm D call. The CDR3 end lies 4 residues beyond the end of the read and is filled in from the germline J gene. This CDR3 has 13 amino acids. V lost 2 bases and J 1 base, leaving 5 bases between the germline ends. CDR1 FNHDT and CDR2 SITEND come from the germline V gene (reference sequence). The full variable domain, with the rest looked up from reference TRBV19 and TRBJ2-5, is GGIITQTPKFLIGQEGQKLTLKCQQNFNHDTMYWYRQDSGKGLRLIYYSITENDLQKGDLSEGYDASREKKSSFSLTVTSAQKNEMAVFLCASSMRDQDTQYFGPGTRLLVL.

Of note for this clone: Mouse germline and gene names are used. The read stops 4 residues short of the end of the CDR3; the missing end is completed from the germline J gene. Within the sample, other DNA sequences also encode this same CDR3. The V gene is TRBV14, the J gene TRBJ2-1, with D possibly being TRBD1 (6 bases). This CDR3 has 14 residues. The V gene's germline CDR1 is SGHDT and CDR2 FRDEAV. V lost 5 bases and J 5 bases, leaving 14 bases between the germline ends. The CDR3 here is CASSPQGLDAEQFF. CDR3 bases read: TGTGCCAGCAGCCCCCAGGGGCTGGATGCT.

Comments on this clone: All gene names here are mouse names. The CDR3 is cut off 4 residues early in the read; its end comes from the germline J gene. The chain carries TRBV13-1 and TRBJ2-2; D perhaps matches TRBD1 (5 bases). The CDR3 is 15 residues long. CDR1 is NSHNY, CDR2 SYGAGN, per germline. V was clipped by 1 base and J by 0 bases, with 7 bases between them. The CDR3 spells CASSDRTPNTGQLYF. The DNA read from the CDR3 is TGTGCCAGCAGTGATCGGACACCAAACACCGGG.

As to this clone: These gene names are mouse names. The read ends 4 residues shy of where the CDR3 ends; the end is completed using the germline J gene. The chain has TRBV13-1 and TRBJ2-1; 8 nucleotides agree with TRBD2. Germline-derived CDR1 and CDR2 are NSHNY and SYGAGN. The CDR3 is 15 residues long. Germline trimming cut 4 bases from V and 1 base from J; bases unmatched to any gene: 4. The CDR3 DNA, read in part, is TGTGCCAGCAGTCCCTGGGGGGCAAACTATGCT. Amino acids: CASSPWGANYA. The CDR3 in its entirety is CASSPWGANYAEQFF.

This clone has more than one count but fewer than ten. Genes and germline are mouse. The missing CDR3 end, 4 residues past where the read stops, is filled in from the germline J gene. The chain uses TRBV13-1 and TRBJ2-4; 7 bases align to TRBD1. This CDR3 is built from 15 residues. Germline CDR1 reads NSHNY; CDR2 reads SYGAGN. Incomplete CDR3 DNA: TGTGCCAGCAGTGGCCTACAGGGGAAGGAAAAC. It encodes CASSGLQGKEN. In full, the CDR3 is CASSGLQGKENTLYF.

Worth noting for this clone: The germline and genes are mouse ones. From the germline J gene comes the end of the CDR3, since the read stops 4 residues before it. The chain employs TRBV1 and TRBJ2-5; 8 bases line up with TRBD1. The CDR3 consists of 14 residues. The J segment lost 2 bases and the V segment lost 4 bases, leaving 2 bases of the junction unmatched. From germline, CDR1 is NSQYPW and CDR2 LRSPGD (reference sequence). The CDR3: CTCSGQGSQDTQYF. The DNA read from the CDR3 is TGCACCTGCAGTGGACAGGGGTCCCAAGAC.

This clone was seen a few times. Gene names and germline refer to mouse. Coverage ceases 4 residues before the CDR3 finishes, and the germline J gene fills in the end. The V call is TRBV5, the J call TRBJ1-2; D perhaps matches TRBD1 (5 bases). The germline V gene has CDR1 LGHNA and CDR2 YNLKQL (reference sequence). The CDR3 runs to 15 residues. V lost 0 bases, J lost 4 bases, and 12 bases lay in between. Here the CDR3 reads CASSQDWQGSSDYTF. The CDR3 DNA, read in part, is TGTGCCAGCAGCCAAGATTGGCAGGGTAGCTCC.

Regarding this clone: The gene symbols are mouse symbols. Read sequence stops 4 residues before the CDR3 end, and the germline J gene provides the missing end. The chain employs TRBV29 and TRBJ2-5; 8 bases map to TRBD1. The CDR3 is 13 residues long. CDR1 is MSHET, CDR2 SYDVDS, per germline. CDR3 bases read: TGTGCTAGCAGTCCGGACAGGGAGGAC. Its translation is CASSPDRED. The entire CDR3 is CASSPDREDTQYF.

This clone was observed a few times. Here the gene names and germline are mouse. The read terminates 4 residues before the CDR3 end, so the remaining end is supplied by the germline J gene. V and J are TRBV5 and TRBJ2-5; D ambiguous. The CDR3 has 12 amino acids. Germline values: CDR1 LGHNA, CDR2 YNLKQL (reference sequence). CDR3 DNA, as far as it was read: TGTGCCAGCAGCCAAGTAAAAGAC. It specifies CASSQVKD. From start to end, the CDR3 is CASSQVKDTQYF.

This clone occurred many times. Gene names and germline match the mouse. Read sequence stops 4 residues before the CDR3 end, and the germline J gene provides the missing end. The identical CDR3 is also encoded by other nucleotide sequences in the sample. This chain joins TRBV17 and TRBJ2-2; D is unresolved. Between the trimmed V and J ends, which lost 2 bases and 0 bases, there was a span of 4 bases. This CDR3 has 14 amino acids. Germline V gene sequence: CDR1 MNHDT, CDR2 YYDKIL. The CDR3 DNA, read in part, is TGTGCTAGCAGTAGAACAACAAACACCGGG. Translation gives CASSRTTNTG. The complete CDR3 reads CASSRTTNTGQLYF.

For this clone: Genes and germline are mouse. The CDR3 extends 4 residues past the end of the read, so its final part is completed from the germline J gene. The rearrangement uses TRBV13-3 and TRBJ1-2, with 11 positions matching TRBD1. The junction had 2 bases not matched to a gene; V was cut back by 4 bases and J by 0 bases. Per germline, CDR1 NNHDY and CDR2 SYVADS. CDR3 size: 15 residues. The DNA read from the CDR3 is TGTGCCAGCAGTCTGGGACAGGGGGCAAACTCC. It yields the protein CASSLGQGANS. The CDR3 as a whole reads CASSLGQGANSDYTF.

About this clone: The gene names here belong to mouse. From the germline J gene comes the end of the CDR3, since the read stops 4 residues before it. Other DNA sequences in the sample encode the same CDR3. The gene calls are TRBV1 and TRBJ2-5; TRBD2 agrees at 10 bases. CDR1 and CDR2 from the germline V gene are NSQYPW and LRSPGD (reference sequence). This CDR3 comprises 14 residues. CDR3 loop: CTCSAPGGADTQYF. The CDR3 bases that were read are TGCACCTGCAGTGCACCTGGGGGGGCCGAC.

Notes on this clone: Mouse germline and gene names are used. The read ends 4 residues early relative to the CDR3; the germline J gene fills the gap. This chain joins TRBV13-3 and TRBJ2-5; 11 bases are a match to TRBD2. This CDR3 region has 15 residues. CDR1 is NNHDY and CDR2 is SYVADS in the germline V gene. Losses at the gene ends were 5 bases for V and 3 bases for J; bases not matched to a gene: 5. CDR3 DNA, as far as it was read: TGTGCCAGCAGGAAACGACTGGGGGGGCAAGAC. It translates to CASRKRLGGQD. The entire CDR3 sequence reads CASRKRLGGQDTQYF. Using reference TRBV13-3 and TRBJ2-5 for the parts outside the CDR3, the full variable domain is EAAVTQSPRSKVAVTGGKVTLSCHQTNNHDYMYWYRQDTGHGLRLIHYSYVADSTEKGDIPDGYKASRPSQENFSLILELASLSQTAVYFCASRKRLGGQDTQYFGPGTRLLVL.

There are a few counts of this clone. Gene and germline names: mouse. The read is 4 residues too short to cover the CDR3 end, so that end is filled in from the germline J gene. V usage is TRBV13-3 and J usage is TRBJ1-1; D call uncertain. The CDR3 runs 12 residues. Germline CDR1 is NNHDY and CDR2 is SYVADS. CDR3 DNA, as far as it was read: TGTGCCAGCAGTGAATGGGGTGCA. This codes for CASSEWGA. In full, the CDR3 reads CASSEWGAEVFF.

Concerning this clone: Genes here carry mouse names. The read is 4 residues too short to cover the CDR3 end, so that end is filled in from the germline J gene. Other DNA sequences of this sample code for an identical CDR3. The chain combines TRBV13-3 with TRBJ2-1; 9 nucleotides match TRBD1. Per germline, CDR1 NNHDY and CDR2 SYVADS. This CDR3 contains 14 residues. The sequenced part of the CDR3 DNA is TGTGCCAGCAGTGATGACAGGGGGCGGGCT. Translation: CASSDDRGRA. The CDR3 reads in full as CASSDDRGRAEQFF.

A note on this clone: Gene labels here are mouse ones. The sequenced fragment ends 4 residues before the CDR3 boundary, so the rest is inferred from the germline J gene. V gene TRBV31 combines with J gene TRBJ2-1, with TRBD2 identical over 10 bases. Germline loops: CDR1 GKSSPN, CDR2 SITVG. This CDR3 has 13 residues. CDR3 DNA, as far as it was read: TGTGCCTGGAGCCCTGGGGGGGCGGCT. Translation: CAWSPGGAA. The complete CDR3 reads CAWSPGGAAEQFF.

This clone was counted between two and nine times. Mouse gene names apply. The read ends 4 residues shy of where the CDR3 ends; the end is completed using the germline J gene. The chain couples TRBV13-3 to TRBJ2-2; unclear D gene. V lost 3 bases to trimming and J lost 3 bases, with 6 bases between them. The germline V gene encodes CDR1 NNHDY and CDR2 SYVADS. This CDR3 region has 13 residues. The CDR3: CASSGHHTGQLYF. The CDR3 DNA, read in part, is TGTGCCAGCAGTGGACACCACACCGGG.

Points on this clone: Gene names are the mouse ones. From the germline J gene comes the end of the CDR3, since the read stops 4 residues before it. Other nucleotide sequences from this sample produce the same CDR3. The genes are TRBV5 and TRBJ2-2, with TRBD1 as a possible D gene (6 bases). The CDR3 contains 16 residues. Germline CDR1 reads LGHNA; CDR2 reads YNLKQL (reference sequence). V was pared by 0 bases and J by 0 bases, with 8 bases between. This CDR3 is CASSQEGQANTGQLYF. CDR3 bases read: TGTGCCAGCAGCCAAGAGGGACAAGCAAACACCGGG.

This clone has only a few counts. Germline and genes: mouse. The CDR3 extends 4 residues past the end of the read, so its final part is completed from the germline J gene. The sample contains more than one DNA sequence encoding this CDR3. The V gene is TRBV1, the J gene TRBJ2-2; 10 nucleotides line up with TRBD2. There are 16 residues in the CDR3. The trim removed 4 bases at V and 2 bases at J, leaving 4 bases unmatched. Germline loops: CDR1 NSQYPW, CDR2 LRSPGD (reference sequence). CDR3 in amino acids: CTCSGGLGVNTGQLYF. The sequenced CDR3 bases are TGCACCTGCAGTGGTGGACTGGGGGTGAACACCGGG.

There are a few counts of this clone. Genes here carry mouse names. The read gets to within 3 residues of the CDR3 end, and the germline J gene fills in the rest. The chain joins TRBV29 to TRBJ1-6; D remains unclear. TRBJ1-6 is identified as an open reading frame with a role that is uncertain. Germline V gene data show CDR1 as MSHET and CDR2 as SYDVDS. The ends were cut back, 4 bases at V and 7 bases at J, with 5 bases in the middle. This CDR3 is 12 amino acids long. CDR3 sequence reads: CASSSKNSPLYF. The sequenced CDR3 bases are TGTGCTAGCAGTTCTAAAAATTCGCCC.

This clone was counted only a few times. The listed genes are named as in mouse. The CDR3 extends 4 residues past the end of the read, so its final part is completed from the germline J gene. Other nucleotide sequences from this sample produce the same CDR3. This chain connects TRBV13-1 to TRBJ2-2; 8 nucleotides align to TRBD2. Germline V gene data show CDR1 as NSHNY and CDR2 as SYGAGN. The CDR3 sequence is 16 residues long. The V gene end was trimmed by 1 base and the J gene end by 4 bases; junction bases not matched to a gene: 6. The sequenced part of the CDR3 DNA is TGTGCCAGCAGTGATAGGGGGGGGCGAGGCACCGGG. It encodes CASSDRGGRGTG. The whole CDR3 is CASSDRGGRGTGQLYF.

A word on this clone: Gene names refer to mouse genes. The read is 4 residues too short to cover the CDR3 end, so that end is filled in from the germline J gene. At the DNA level, this CDR3 is encoded by other sequences in the same sample as well. V and J are TRBV13-1 and TRBJ2-4; no reliable D call. Germline CDR1 is NSHNY and CDR2 is SYGAGN. V was pared by 1 base and J by 0 bases, with 3 bases between. CDR3 length: 13 amino acids. CDR3 region: CASSDRSQNTLYF. The DNA read from the CDR3 is TGTGCCAGCAGTGATAGGAGTCAAAAC.

This clone was picked up many times. Mouse names are used for the genes. With the read ending 4 residues before the CDR3 end, the germline J gene is used to fill in that end. The chain recombines TRBV31 with TRBJ1-2; TRBD1 might be the D (6 bases). CDR1 and CDR2 (germline): GKSSPN, SITVG. With 0 bases removed from V and 4 bases from J, the gap between germline ends came to 18 bases. The CDR3 is made up of 16 amino acids. CDR3 loop: CAWSLVGGRSGSDYTF. The DNA read from the CDR3 is TGTGCCTGGAGTCTAGTTGGGGGGCGCAGCGGCTCC.

Details on this clone: Gene names follow the mouse nomenclature. CDR3 DNA, as far as it was read: TGTGCCAGCACCAGGGACAGGGGCTAT. Protein product: CASTRDRGY. The whole CDR3 is CASTRDRGYEQYF. The chain employs TRBV19 and TRBJ2-7; TRBD1 aligns across 10 bases. The DNA ends 4 residues before the CDR3 does, and the rest of the CDR3 is filled in from the germline J gene. Trimming removed 6 bases from V and 3 bases from J; junction bases left unmatched: 3. Germline V gene sequence: CDR1 FNHDT, CDR2 SITEND (reference sequence). The CDR3 totals 13 residues.

This clone was detected only a few times. Gene names and germline refer to mouse. The read ends 4 residues before the CDR3 terminus; that terminus is restored from the germline J gene. The chain recombines TRBV1 with TRBJ2-5, with TRBD2 identical over 11 bases. The J segment lost 2 bases and the V segment lost 4 bases, leaving 5 bases of the junction unmatched. Germline CDR1 reads NSQYPW; CDR2 reads LRSPGD (reference sequence). The CDR3 has 16 amino acids. The part of the CDR3 DNA that was read is TGCACCTGCAGTGAACCGGGACTGGGGGCCCAAGAC. Its protein product is CTCSEPGLGAQD. The whole CDR3 protein reads CTCSEPGLGAQDTQYF.